This T cell receptor beta chain comes out of a study of T cell responses to AZD1222 COVID-19 vaccine. Regarding this clone: Other nucleotide sequences from this sample produce the same CDR3.

Germline V gene lookup returns CDR1 MNHEY and CDR2 SVGAGI. Trimming removed 5 bases from V and 5 bases from J, with 8 bases in between. The CDR3 has 12 amino acids. Generated by immunoSEQ multiplex PCR, the TCRdb table keeps only in-frame clones and is missing some. The sample yields roughly 120,000 clones, about nine tenths seen once. The chain carries TRBV6-5 and TRBJ2-3; D is unclear. The sequence was obtained from an adult in good health. This specimen was peripheral blood, taken on day 0 of AZD1222 vaccination. The CDR3 nucleotides are TGTGCCAGCAGTACACGTGGAGATACGCAGTATTTT. Its protein is CASSTRGDTQYF.